The next 23 T cell receptor beta chains were all read from a single sample in a study of graft-versus-host responses after intestinal transplantation (dated by TCRdb to 2020 to 2022). Libraries were built with the immunoSEQ multiplex PCR assay. TCRdb mirrors the immuneACCESS table, restricted to in-frame sequences. Some clones are absent from its copies; in checked studies, under half trace to an unresolved V gene, and the reason for the others is unknown. Recorded for this sample are tens of thousands of clones; about 95% of them occurred a single time. The top ten hold approximately 0.21% of the sample. The antigens for these receptors are not known. The time point label here, explained by the study, means: cells obtained before transplantation from donor or recipient. Source: unstimulated CD8+ T cells sorted from spleen or lymph node cells, taken before transplant. The receptors derive from a human donor who was the organ donor for an intestinal transplant.

The chain employs TRBV7-9 and TRBJ1-6, with D hard to call. The CDR3 length is 14 residues. V was trimmed by 5 bases and J by 11 bases, leaving 16 bases between them. The V gene's germline CDR1 is SEHNR and CDR2 FQNEAQ (reference sequence). The CDR3 spells CASSGPGNLAPLHF. The CDR3 DNA reads as TGTGCCAGCAGCGGCCCGGGGAACTTGGCACCCCTCCACTTT.

V usage is TRBV2 and J usage is TRBJ1-1, with TRBD1 matching over 8 bases. Germline-derived CDR1 and CDR2 are SNHLY and FYNNEI. This CDR3 is 16 amino acids long. J was trimmed by 6 bases and V by 8 bases; bases with no gene match: 17. In nucleotides, the CDR3 is TGTGCCAGCTTCAGGGTCCCGGACAGGGTATTACCTGAAGCTTTCTTT. It codes for CASFRVPDRVLPEAFF.

This rearrangement joins TRBV28 to TRBJ2-3; D may match TRBD1 or TRBD2 (5 bases each). The CDR3 is 16 residues long. Germline assignment: CDR1 MDHEN and CDR2 SYDVKM. The V end lost 1 base, the J end lost 1 base, and 12 bases lay between the germline ends. CDR3 in DNA: TGTGCCAGCAGTTTATTTACTAGAGGGGGCACAGATACGCAGTATTTT. Translated: CASSLFTRGGTDTQYF.

This clone was found once. The J gene is TRBJ1-1, the V gene TRBV5-4; D call uncertain. V shed 1 base and J shed 2 bases, with 3 bases lying between them. The CDR3 totals 12 residues. CDR1 SGHNT and CDR2 YYREEE come from the germline V gene (reference sequence). DNA of the CDR3: TGTGCCAGCAGCTTGCTCAACACTGAAGCTTTCTTT. It encodes CASSLLNTEAFF. Complete variable domain (other parts from reference TRBV5-4 and TRBJ1-1): ETGVTQSPTHLIKTRGQQVTLRCSSQSGHNTVSWYQQALGQGPQFIFQYYREEENGRGNFPPRFSGLQFPNYSSELNVNALELDDSALYLCASSLLNTEAFFGQGTRLTVV.

The CDR3 sequence: CASSQATSAGELFF. The CDR3 bases are TGCGCCAGCAGCCAGGCGACTAGCGCCGGGGAGCTGTTTTTT. The genes are TRBV4-1 and TRBJ2-2, with TRBD2 matching 8 bases. The CDR3 spans 14 residues. The J segment lost 6 bases and the V segment lost 3 bases, leaving 3 bases of the junction unmatched. Germline lookup yields CDR1 MGHRA and CDR2 YSYEKL.

This rearrangement joins TRBV13 to TRBJ1-6, with D possibly TRBD1 on 5 matching bases. Trimming stripped 3 bases from V and 0 bases from J, with 9 bases between. CDR1 and CDR2 from the germline V gene are PRHDT and FYEKMQ (reference sequence). This CDR3 comprises 16 residues. Here the CDR3 DNA reads TGTGCCAGCAGCTTCCGACAGAGCTCCTATAATTCACCCCTCCACTTT. As protein: CASSFRQSSYNSPLHF.

The chain carries TRBV5-6 and TRBJ2-7; no clear D. Germline V gene sequence: CDR1 SGHDT, CDR2 YYEEEE. Trimming took 2 bases from V and 2 from J, leaving 11 bases between them. The CDR3 runs to 14 residues. The CDR3 loop reads CASSFGPDAYEQYF. The DNA for the CDR3 is TGTGCCAGCAGCTTTGGCCCGGACGCCTACGAGCAGTACTTC.

The chain couples TRBV11-2 to TRBJ1-1; perhaps TRBD1 as D (5 bases). The V and J ends lost 3 bases and 1 base respectively, with 6 bases between them. The CDR3 sequence is 13 residues long. Germline lookup yields CDR1 SGHAT and CDR2 FQNNGV. The CDR3 DNA reads TGTGCCAGCAGCTTTGGACAGAACACTGAAGCTTTCTTT. Translated: CASSFGQNTEAFF.

This clone was seen a single time. This chain's CDR3 is CASSLLGATDTQYF. In nucleotides, the CDR3 is TGTGCCAGCAGTTTATTAGGGGCGACAGATACGCAGTATTTT. V and J are TRBV27 and TRBJ2-3, with TRBD1 as a possible D gene (5 bases). CDR3 size: 14 residues. V was pared by 1 base and J by 3 bases, with 8 bases between. Looked up from germline, CDR1 is MNHEY and CDR2 is SMNVEV (reference sequence).

V gene TRBV18 combines with J gene TRBJ1-2, with 8 bases fitting TRBD1. Germline CDR1 KGHSH, CDR2 LQKENI. With V trimmed by 3 bases and J by 7 bases, 7 bases remained unmatched. This CDR3 spans 14 amino acids. The CDR3 DNA is TGTGCCAGCTCACCGACCGGGACAGGAGGTGGCTACACCTTC. Translation gives CASSPTGTGGGYTF.

This chain joins TRBV27 and TRBJ1-6; D remains unclear. Deletions cut 2 bases from V and 4 bases from J, with 6 bases between. The CDR3 contains 14 residues. Germline V lookup: CDR1 MNHEY, CDR2 SMNVEV (reference sequence). This CDR3 reads CASSLGGYNSPLHF. The CDR3 region has the DNA TGTGCCAGCAGTTTAGGCGGATATAATTCACCCCTCCACTTT.

J is TRBJ1-2 and V is TRBV28; D uncertain. Trimming took off 6 bases at V and 2 bases at J, with 7 bases between the two ends. CDR1 and CDR2 from the germline V gene are MDHEN and SYDVKM. The CDR3 runs to 12 residues. The CDR3 DNA follows: TGTGCCAGCAGCTCCGAAAACTATGGCTACACCTTC. Translating it yields CASSSENYGYTF.

The rearrangement joins TRBV7-8 to TRBJ2-1; D may match TRBD1 or TRBD2 (5 bases each). This CDR3 is 20 amino acids long. Germline V CDR1 and CDR2: SGHVS, FQNEAQ. The V end was cut by 4 bases, the J end by 0 bases, with 25 bases between. CDR3 region: CASSSGGLLSQGSSYNEQFF. CDR3 coding DNA: TGTGCCAGCAGCTCCGGCGGGCTATTGAGCCAGGGAAGCTCCTACAATGAGCAGTTCTTC.

The chain links TRBV9 to TRBJ1-1, with D unclear. CDR1 and CDR2 from the germline V gene are SGDLS and YYNGEE. The V and J ends lost 0 bases and 1 base respectively, with 13 bases between them. The CDR3 sequence is 16 residues long. Written as DNA, the CDR3 is TGTGCCAGCAGCGTAGCTTCAGGCCACCCGAACACTGAAGCTTTCTTT. Protein sequence: CASSVASGHPNTEAFF.

On this clone itself: The junction and the germline gene differ at one end; a read error may be behind it. V gene TRBV11-2 combines with J gene TRBJ2-7; 10 bases fit TRBD2. The CDR3 is 13 amino acids. Germline CDR1 SGHAT, CDR2 FQNNGV. As DNA, the CDR3 is TGTGCCGGCAGCTTAGCGGGGGGTTACGAGCAGTACTTC. Protein: CAGSLAGGYEQYF.

The chain uses TRBV28 and TRBJ1-1; possible D gene TRBD1, 6 bases. With 4 bases removed from V and 0 bases from J, the gap between germline ends came to 18 bases. The CDR3 is made up of 17 amino acids. Looked up from germline, CDR1 is MDHEN and CDR2 is SYDVKM. For the CDR3, the DNA is TGTGCCAGCAGTTCAATGTTAGGACAGAGCATGAACACTGAAGCTTTCTTT. It encodes CASSSMLGQSMNTEAFF.

The chain uses TRBV10-3 and TRBJ2-5; TRBD2 agrees at 10 bases. Trimming at V came to 6 bases and at J to 3 bases, leaving 7 bases not matched to a gene. The germline V gene has CDR1 ENHRY and CDR2 SYGVKD. The CDR3 contains 15 residues. CDR3 amino acids: CAIRGAGGLKETQYF. The CDR3 DNA reads TGTGCCATCAGGGGAGCGGGGGGGTTGAAAGAGACCCAGTACTTC.

The chain joins TRBV2 to TRBJ1-5; perhaps TRBD1 as D (5 bases). Per germline, CDR1 SNHLY and CDR2 FYNNEI. The V and J ends lost 5 bases and 5 bases respectively, with 10 bases between them. The CDR3 is 13 amino acids. CDR3 sequence reads: CASSHQGHQPQHF. As DNA, the CDR3 is TGTGCCAGCAGTCACCAGGGCCATCAGCCCCAGCATTTT.

The chain recombines TRBV5-5 with TRBJ1-1; no reliable D call. Trimming removed 2 bases from V and 0 bases from J, with 11 bases in between. The CDR3 sequence is 15 residues long. CDR1 is SGHKS, CDR2 YYEKEE, per germline (reference sequence). The CDR3 loop is CASSFSIRLNTEAFF. DNA for the CDR3: TGTGCCAGCAGCTTCAGTATCAGATTGAACACTGAAGCTTTCTTT.

The rearrangement uses TRBV2 and TRBJ2-7, with a possible D match to TRBD2 (6 bases). The germline V and J ends were trimmed by 7 bases and 7 bases, with 8 bases remaining between them. Germline V gives CDR1 SNHLY, CDR2 FYNNEI. The CDR3 spans 10 residues. The CDR3 coding sequence is TGTGCCAGCACGGGGGAAGAGCAGTACTTC. This sequence encodes CASTGEEQYF.

This chain uses TRBV5-4 with TRBJ1-5; no reliable D call. This CDR3 comprises 15 residues. V dropped 9 bases and J dropped 3 bases, with 19 bases sitting between them. CDR1 is SGHNT and CDR2 is YYREEE in the germline V gene (reference sequence). This chain's CDR3 is CANNPSESPNQPQHF. The CDR3 nucleotides read TGTGCCAACAACCCCAGCGAATCCCCCAATCAGCCCCAGCATTTT.

The chain carries TRBV19 and TRBJ1-1, with D maybe TRBD1 (6 bases). Germline V gives CDR1 LNHDA, CDR2 SQIVND (reference sequence). This CDR3 region has 16 residues. The germline V and J ends were trimmed by 3 bases and 3 bases, with 17 bases remaining between them. The CDR3 DNA reads as TGTGCCAGTAGTATTCATCTTCAGGGGAGGTACACTGAAGCTTTCTTT. Translation: CASSIHLQGRYTEAFF.

The chain uses TRBV28 and TRBJ1-1, with D tentatively TRBD1 (5 bases). This CDR3 region has 12 residues. V was clipped by 2 bases and J by 4 bases, with 5 bases between them. In germline, CDR1 is MDHEN, CDR2 SYDVKM. The DNA for the CDR3 is TGTGCCAGCAGTTTACAGGGCACTGAAGCTTTCTTT. Amino acids: CASSLQGTEAFF.